Presented here are 8 T cell receptor beta chains from one specimen sequenced in a study of T cell repertoires in cytomegalovirus infection (dated by TCRdb to the late 2010s). Read against the paper, the sample's treatment or condition label means: in vitro stimulation with specific CMV peptide epitopes to enrich CMV-specific T cells. No antigen has been assigned to these receptors. The listed sequencing device is Illumina HiSeq 1500. TCRdb cleaned the public reads at Q25 with fastp, built clones with MiXCR and kept in-frame beta chains. Each CDR3 protein appears once, grouped with its most common genes and DNA. The sample yields roughly 78,000 distinct CDR3 sequences; roughly 40% were counted once. Clones ranked in the top ten supply more than 80% of the sample. Material: CD8+ T cells from cultured PBMCs, obtained from culture after CMV antigen stimulation. These receptors were taken from a human donor in good health (CMV status not recorded). Some clones in this sample may be carry-over from other donors' samples.

This chain connects TRBV5-4 to TRBJ2-2; D is possibly TRBD1 or TRBD2 (6 bases each). From germline, CDR1 is SGHNT and CDR2 YYREEE (reference sequence). This CDR3 contains 17 residues. Trimming removed 0 bases from V and 6 bases from J, with 18 bases in between. The CDR3 bases are TGTGCCAGCAGCTTGGCCCAAGGGGGACTTCAGGCCGGGGAGCTGTTTTTT. Translating gives CASSLAQGGLQAGELFF. Variable domain in full (rest from reference TRBV5-4 and TRBJ2-2): ETGVTQSPTHLIKTRGQQVTLRCSSQSGHNTVSWYQQALGQGPQFIFQYYREEENGRGNFPPRFSGLQFPNYSSELNVNALELDDSALYLCASSLAQGGLQAGELFFGEGSRLTVL.

There are a few counts of this clonotype. The chain has TRBV7-9 and TRBJ2-7, with D hard to call. V was trimmed by 1 base and J by 0 bases, leaving 7 bases between them. Germline loops: CDR1 SEHNR, CDR2 FQNEAQ (reference sequence). This CDR3 is 14 amino acids long. The CDR3 DNA reads as TGTGCCAGCAGCTTAGGCTTGTACTCCTACGAGCAGTACTTC. It yields the protein CASSLGLYSYEQYF.

V and J are TRBV29-1 and TRBJ2-7; 7 nucleotides agree with TRBD1. The ends lost 4 bases at V and 4 bases at J; junction bases unmatched: 7. The germline CDR1 and CDR2 sequences are SQVTM and ANQGSEA. The CDR3 runs to 13 residues. The CDR3 loop reads CSVGQGDGYEQYF. The CDR3 DNA reads as TGCAGCGTTGGACAGGGCGACGGGTACGAGCAGTACTTC.

The chain uses TRBV19 and TRBJ1-1; D call uncertain. Trimming removed 1 base at V and 0 bases at J, with 15 bases between. CDR3 length: 17 amino acids. Germline loops: CDR1 LNHDA, CDR2 SQIVND (reference sequence). CDR3 region: CASSIGAEEGMNTEAFF. The CDR3 region has the DNA TGTGCCAGTAGTATAGGGGCAGAGGAGGGAATGAACACTGAAGCTTTCTTT.

A single count supports this clonotype. The gene calls are TRBV13 and TRBJ2-2, with D perhaps assigned TRBD1 or TRBD2 (5 bases each). The germline V and J ends were trimmed by 5 bases and 1 base, with 11 bases remaining between them. This CDR3 spans 15 amino acids. Germline-derived CDR1 and CDR2 are PRHDT and FYEKMQ (reference sequence). CDR3 sequence: CASSTRDRNTGELFF. CDR3 in DNA: TGTGCCAGCAGCACCCGGGACCGGAACACCGGGGAGCTGTTTTTT.

The chain joins TRBV19 to TRBJ1-5; TRBD1 might be the D (5 bases). CDR1 and CDR2 (germline): LNHDA, SQIVND (reference sequence). The CDR3 is 15 amino acids. The V and J ends lost 5 bases and 3 bases respectively, with 14 bases between them. The DNA of the CDR3 is TGTGCCAGTAGTTCCGGGACTTTGGTCAATCAGCCCCAGCATTTT. Its translation is CASSSGTLVNQPQHF.

The chain employs TRBV6-6 and TRBJ2-7; TRBD1 aligns across 9 bases. The germline V gene has CDR1 MNHNY and CDR2 SVGAGI (reference sequence). The CDR3 covers 16 residues. V dropped 5 bases and J dropped 5; count of bases not matched to a gene: 13. The CDR3 sequence: CASSGDREYSGNEQYF. The CDR3 DNA sequence: TGTGCCAGCAGTGGGGACAGGGAATACTCCGGAAACGAGCAGTACTTC.

This clonotype turned up a few times. This chain joins TRBV10-3 and TRBJ2-3; D remains ambiguous. Germline CDR1 ENHRY, CDR2 SYGVKD. The ends were cut back, 2 bases at V and 4 bases at J, with 10 bases in the middle. This CDR3 is 14 amino acids long. The CDR3 region has the DNA TGTGCCATCAGTGAGCCCTCGAAAGCAGATACGCAGTATTTT. It encodes CAISEPSKADTQYF.